In its sample, the clone carrying this T cell receptor (beta chain) was seen a few times. Its specificity is unknown. The CDR3 has 16 amino acids. Germline CDR1 and CDR2: LGHNA and YNFKEQ. Germline trimming cut 0 bases from V and 7 bases from J; bases unmatched to any gene: 7. The record originates from a study of blood T cells in healthy people across ages. Study-wide results and limits: Investigators treated diversity estimates from one million T cells as underestimates. The recorded TCR beta diversity per million T cells decreased in a roughly linear manner with age.

A second PCR, run for about 7 to 11 cycles, used a sample-barcoded 5' primer plus a J-beta primer mix. Via MiXCR, TCRdb re-called the 5' RACE reads, giving one row per CDR3 protein. The sample lists hundreds of thousands of distinct CDR3 sequences; approximately 48% were seen once. Isolating PBMCs gave at least 6 million of these cells per sample. This receptor was obtained from a man in his fifties or sixties in good health. The chain combines TRBV4-2 with TRBJ2-1; 9 bases are a match to TRBD2. Sequenced material: blood. As DNA, the CDR3 is TGTGCCAGCAGCCAAGAGGGCGGGGGGGCTCTGAATGAGCAGTTCTTC. Amino acid sequence: CASSQEGGGALNEQFF.